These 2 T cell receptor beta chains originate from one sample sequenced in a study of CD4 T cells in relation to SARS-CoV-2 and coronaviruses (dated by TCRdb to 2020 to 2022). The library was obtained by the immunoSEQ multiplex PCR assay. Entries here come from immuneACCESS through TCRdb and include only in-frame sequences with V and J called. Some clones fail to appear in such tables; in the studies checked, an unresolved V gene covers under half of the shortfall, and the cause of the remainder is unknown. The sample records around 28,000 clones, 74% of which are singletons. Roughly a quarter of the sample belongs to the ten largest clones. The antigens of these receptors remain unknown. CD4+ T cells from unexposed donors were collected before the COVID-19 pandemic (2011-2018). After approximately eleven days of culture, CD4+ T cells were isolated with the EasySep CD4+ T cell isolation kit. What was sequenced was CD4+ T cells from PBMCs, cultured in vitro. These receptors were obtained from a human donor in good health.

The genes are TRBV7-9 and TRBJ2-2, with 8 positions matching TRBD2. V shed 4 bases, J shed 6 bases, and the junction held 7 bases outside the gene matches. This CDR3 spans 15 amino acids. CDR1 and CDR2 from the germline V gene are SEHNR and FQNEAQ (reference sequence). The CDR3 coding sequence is TGTGCCAGCAGCTCCCCGGGGGGGCAGGCCGGGGAGCTGTTTTTT. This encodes CASSSPGGQAGELFF.

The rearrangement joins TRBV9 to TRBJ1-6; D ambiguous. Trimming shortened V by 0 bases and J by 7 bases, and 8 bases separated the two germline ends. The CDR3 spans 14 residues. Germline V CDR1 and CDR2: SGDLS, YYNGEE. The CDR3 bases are TGTGCCAGCAGCGTAGCTCCGACCAATTCACCCCTCCACTTT. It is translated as CASSVAPTNSPLHF.